This TCR beta chain was found in a study of metastatic and nonmetastatic thyroid tumors. Study summary: Where malignant and benign thyroid patients were concerned, repertoires were compared across blood and tumor or nodule tissue.

There were no patients who had received any treatment before thyroid surgery. Trimming took 4 bases from V and 0 from J, leaving 7 bases between them. Germline CDR1 reads LGHDT; CDR2 reads YNNKEL (reference sequence). The CDR3 contains 14 residues. TCRdb re-processed the PCR reads through MiXCR. This sample has more than 12,000 clones, with about 25% found just once. This clone is medium-sized by share. The sequencing input was tumor tissue. The receptor was isolated from a female donor with papillary thyroid cancer or a benign thyroid nodule (not recorded which). Some clones in this sample may be carry-over from other donors' samples. The chain couples TRBV3-1 to TRBJ1-3, with D perhaps TRBD1 (5 bases). The CDR3 coding sequence is TGTGCCAGCAGCCGGGACCGCTCTGGAAACACCATATATTTT. Translating gives CASSRDRSGNTIYF.